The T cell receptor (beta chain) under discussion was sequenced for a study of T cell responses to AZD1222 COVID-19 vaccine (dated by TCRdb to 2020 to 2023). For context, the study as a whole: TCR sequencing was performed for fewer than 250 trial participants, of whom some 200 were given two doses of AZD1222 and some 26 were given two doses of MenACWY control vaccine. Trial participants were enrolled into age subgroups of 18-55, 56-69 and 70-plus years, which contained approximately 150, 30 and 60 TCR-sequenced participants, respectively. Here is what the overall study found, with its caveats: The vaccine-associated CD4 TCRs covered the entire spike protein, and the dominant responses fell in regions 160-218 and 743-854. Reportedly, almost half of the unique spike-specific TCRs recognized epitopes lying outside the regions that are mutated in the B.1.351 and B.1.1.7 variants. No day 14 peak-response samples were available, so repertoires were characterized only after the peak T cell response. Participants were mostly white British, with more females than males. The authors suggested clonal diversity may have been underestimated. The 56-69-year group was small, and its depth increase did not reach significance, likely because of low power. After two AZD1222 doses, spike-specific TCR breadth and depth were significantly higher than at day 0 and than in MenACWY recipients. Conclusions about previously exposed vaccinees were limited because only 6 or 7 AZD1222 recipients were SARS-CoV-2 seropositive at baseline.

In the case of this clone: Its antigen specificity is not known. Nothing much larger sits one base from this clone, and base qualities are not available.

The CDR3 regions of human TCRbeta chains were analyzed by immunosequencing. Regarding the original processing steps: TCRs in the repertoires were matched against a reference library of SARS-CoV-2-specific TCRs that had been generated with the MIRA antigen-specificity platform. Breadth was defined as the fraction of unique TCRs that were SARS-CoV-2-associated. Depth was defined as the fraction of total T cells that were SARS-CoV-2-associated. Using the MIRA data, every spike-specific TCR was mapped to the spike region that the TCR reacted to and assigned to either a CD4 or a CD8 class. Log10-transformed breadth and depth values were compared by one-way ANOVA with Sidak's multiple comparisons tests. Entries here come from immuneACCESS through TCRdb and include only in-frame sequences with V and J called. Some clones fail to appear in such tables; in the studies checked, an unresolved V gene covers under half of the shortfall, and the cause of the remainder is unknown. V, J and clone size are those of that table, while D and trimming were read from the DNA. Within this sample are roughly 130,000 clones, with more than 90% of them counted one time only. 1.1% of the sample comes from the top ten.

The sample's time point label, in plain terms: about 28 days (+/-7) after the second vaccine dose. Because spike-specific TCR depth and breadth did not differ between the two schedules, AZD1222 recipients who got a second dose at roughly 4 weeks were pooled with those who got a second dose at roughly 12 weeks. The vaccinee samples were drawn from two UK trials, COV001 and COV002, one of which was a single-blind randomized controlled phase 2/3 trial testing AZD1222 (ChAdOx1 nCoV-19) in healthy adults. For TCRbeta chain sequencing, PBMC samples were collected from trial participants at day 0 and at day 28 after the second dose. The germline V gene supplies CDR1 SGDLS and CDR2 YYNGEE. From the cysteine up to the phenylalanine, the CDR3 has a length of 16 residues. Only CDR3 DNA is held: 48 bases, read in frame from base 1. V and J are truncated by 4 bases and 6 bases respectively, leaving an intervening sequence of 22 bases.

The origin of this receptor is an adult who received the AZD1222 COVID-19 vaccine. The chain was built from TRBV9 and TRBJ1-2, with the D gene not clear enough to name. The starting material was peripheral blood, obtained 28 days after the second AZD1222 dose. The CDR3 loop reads CASSPRGFVAKDGYTF. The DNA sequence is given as TGTGCCAGCAGCCCAAGAGGGTTCGTCGCCAAGGATGGCTACACCTTC.